Listed here are 15 T cell receptor beta chains from one sample, sequenced in a study of regulatory T cells in long-lasting Graves disease. Construction of TCR beta libraries relied on iRepertoire HTBI primers and on Arm-PCR targeting CDR3 regions. TCRdb used MiXCR to reprocess the multiplex PCR reads, holding one entry per CDR3 protein. The sample records over 650,000 distinct CDR3 sequences, 30% being singletons. The time point was: persistent/refractory GD, antithyroid drugs over 5 years with positive TRAb. PBMC-derived RNA was used for the TCR library. The sample was peripheral blood mononuclear cells (PBMCs), taken when the disease was refractory, from a patient treated with antithyroid drugs. Source of these receptors: a female donor with Graves disease.

The chain links TRBV5-5 to TRBJ2-7; possibly TRBD1 or TRBD2 for D (5 bases each). This CDR3 has 16 residues. Germline V CDR1 and CDR2: SGHKS, YYEKEE (reference sequence). V gave up 4 bases and J gave up 1 base, with 18 bases separating them. CDR3 nucleotide sequence: TGTGCCAGCAGCGGCCGGGACGCCTGGAGATCCTACGAGCAGTACTTC. It encodes CASSGRDAWRSYEQYF.

This clonotype was counted a single time. Given a much more abundant clone one base away, this may be a read error. The chain couples TRBV3-1 to TRBJ1-2, with 11 positions matching TRBD1. Germline loops: CDR1 LGHDT, CDR2 YNNKEL (reference sequence). After removal of 3 bases from V and 8 bases from J, the junction contained 2 bases not matched to a gene. The CDR3 length is 13 residues. This CDR3 reads CASSQGQGEGYTF. The CDR3, as DNA: TGTGCCAGCAGCCAGGGACAGGGGGAAGGCTACACCTTC. The full variable domain, with the rest looked up from reference TRBV3-1 and TRBJ1-2, is DTAVSQTPKYLVTQMGNDKSIKCEQNLGHDTMYWYKQDSKKFLKIMFSYNNKELIINETVPNRFSPKSPDKAHLNLHINSLELGDSAVYFCASSQGQGEGYTFGSGTRLTVV.

This clonotype was seen more than once but under ten times. Since a much larger clone is just one base distant, this may be a read error. V is TRBV6-1 and J is TRBJ1-1; 9 nucleotides match TRBD1. The length of the CDR3 is 14 residues. Unmatched junction bases numbered 3, after V lost 6 bases and J lost 1 base. From germline, CDR1 is MNHNS and CDR2 SASEGT. CDR3 DNA sequence: TGTGCCAGCAGCGGACAGGGGCCGAACACTGAAGCTTTCTTT. It encodes CASSGQGPNTEAFF.

Points on this clonotype: A much larger clone lies a single base off, so this may be a read error. The J gene is TRBJ1-2, the V gene TRBV12-3 or TRBV12-4; a weak D match, TRBD1 (6 bases). Trimming took 5 bases from V and 3 from J, leaving 13 bases between them. The CDR3 spans 14 residues. CDR3 DNA sequence: TGTGCCAGCAGTCGGACAGAGACCTACTATGGCTACACCTTC. Translated, it gives CASSRTETYYGYTF.

The chain joins TRBV6-1 to TRBJ1-1; D is undetermined. The CDR3 covers 13 residues. CDR1 is MNHNS and CDR2 is SASEGT in the germline V gene. V was trimmed by 7 bases and J by 0 bases, leaving 9 bases between them. The CDR3 coding sequence is TGTGCCAGCATTGGGGAAATGAACACTGAAGCTTTCTTT. It is translated as CASIGEMNTEAFF.

The DNA of the CDR3 is TGTGCCAGCAGGCGTATATACGCTGAACAGTGCACGCAGTATTTT. It specifies CASRRIYAEQCTQYF. The chain links TRBV6-1 to TRBJ2-3; no reliable D call. Per germline, CDR1 MNHNS and CDR2 SASEGT. Between the trimmed V and J ends, which lost 6 bases and 9 bases, there was a span of 22 bases. The CDR3 consists of 15 residues.

This clonotype has a count of ten or more. V gene TRBV6-2 or TRBV6-3 combines with J gene TRBJ2-7; D may match TRBD1 or TRBD2 (5 bases each). Trimming cost V 5 bases and J 0 bases, with 20 bases left between them. CDR3 size: 17 residues. CDR1 MNHEY and CDR2 SVGEGT come from the germline V gene. CDR3 sequence reads: CASSEPRGEFGSYEQYF. DNA for the CDR3: TGTGCCAGCAGTGAACCCCGGGGCGAGTTTGGCTCCTACGAGCAGTACTTC.

Written as DNA, the CDR3 is TGTGCCAGTAGTATCCAAAGCCTCGCCACCGAAAAACTGTTTTTT. This translates into CASSIQSLATEKLFF. V usage is TRBV19 and J usage is TRBJ1-4; no clear D. Trimming stripped 3 bases from V and 8 bases from J, with 16 bases between. This CDR3 has 15 residues. CDR1 and CDR2 from the germline V gene are LNHDA and SQIVND (reference sequence).

This clonotype was found many times. The V call is TRBV28, the J call TRBJ1-2; D call uncertain. V was shortened by 2 bases and J by 0 bases, with 7 bases between the two germline ends. Germline CDR1 is MDHEN and CDR2 is SYDVKM. The CDR3 length is 14 residues. CDR3 protein: CASSLQSTNYGYTF. For the CDR3, the DNA is TGTGCCAGCAGTTTACAGAGTACTAACTATGGCTACACCTTC.

The V and J genes are TRBV6-1 and TRBJ2-1; the match to TRBD2 covers 8 bases. V shed 5 bases and J 3 bases; nucleotides not matched to a gene: 6. Germline V CDR1 and CDR2: MNHNS, SASEGT. The CDR3 runs 15 residues. The CDR3 DNA sequence: TGTGCCAGCAGTACGGTAGCGGGAATCTACAATGAGCAGTTCTTC. Its translation is CASSTVAGIYNEQFF.

In its sample, this clonotype was seen many times. The chain links TRBV28 to TRBJ1-2, with 8 bases fitting TRBD1. Per the germline V gene, CDR1 is MDHEN and CDR2 is SYDVKM. The CDR3 has 13 amino acids. V lost 3 bases to trimming and J lost 8 bases; unmatched junction nucleotides: 5. The CDR3 here is CASSFDRGFGYTF. CDR3 in DNA: TGTGCCAGCAGTTTCGACAGGGGTTTCGGCTACACCTTC.

The chain employs TRBV6-9 and TRBJ2-7; the match to TRBD1 covers 7 bases. V was pared by 3 bases and J by 0 bases, with 5 bases of the junction left unmatched. Germline values: CDR1 MNHGY, CDR2 SVAAGI. The length of the CDR3 is 15 residues. DNA for the CDR3: TGTGCCAGCAGTTACTTTGACAGGGTCTCCTACGAGCAGTACTTC. The encoded protein is CASSYFDRVSYEQYF.

This clonotype was detected only a few times. The J gene is TRBJ1-1, the V gene TRBV9, with D possibly matching TRBD1 (6 bases). The V gene lost 4 bases and the J gene lost 3 bases, with 16 bases spanning the gap. CDR1 is SGDLS, CDR2 YYNGEE, per germline. This CDR3 spans 15 amino acids. In nucleotides, the CDR3 is TGTGCCAGCAGCCCCGTTATAGGGGGAGACACTGAAGCTTTCTTT. Its protein product is CASSPVIGGDTEAFF.

This clonotype has more than one count but fewer than ten. This chain links TRBV12-3 or TRBV12-4 with TRBJ1-2; a weak D match, TRBD1 (5 bases). Trimming took 7 bases from V and 7 from J, leaving 16 bases between them. This CDR3 is built from 13 residues. The CDR3 DNA reads as TGTGCCAGCACCGAGGGCGGGGGGGTTGGCTACACCTTC. As protein: CASTEGGGVGYTF.

This clonotype was seen more than once but under ten times. The chain couples TRBV27 to TRBJ1-2, with a possible D match to TRBD1 (6 bases). The CDR3 totals 14 residues. Deletions cut 5 bases from V and 8 bases from J, with 18 bases between. Germline CDR1 MNHEY, CDR2 SMNVEV (reference sequence). In DNA, the CDR3 is TGTGCCAGCAGTCCACGGGCAGGGGCACCAGGCTACACCTTC. Encoded protein: CASSPRAGAPGYTF.